The 30 T cell receptor beta chains below were found in one sample sequenced in a study of a mutant IDH1 vaccine in newly diagnosed glioma. Noted time point: week 47, end of study. The vaccine gave 300 ug of a 20-mer mutant IDH1 peptide subcutaneously per dose. The antigens of these receptors remain unknown. Method: immunoSEQ multiplex PCR; TCRdb's copy keeps in-frame clones and lacks some. In the table there are 30,000 or so clones, more than 65% of which are singletons. This specimen consisted of PBMCs, obtained from a glioma patient whose treatment included an IDH1 peptide vaccine. Receptors were obtained from a young man with glioma.

V gene TRBV30 combines with J gene TRBJ1-1; D ambiguous. Trimming pared 0 bases from V and 6 bases from J, leaving 11 bases between. The CDR3 loop spans 13 amino acids. CDR1 is GTSNPN and CDR2 is SVGIG in the germline V gene (reference sequence). CDR3 sequence reads: CAWSVELAPEAFF. For the CDR3, the DNA is TGTGCCTGGAGTGTAGAACTAGCCCCTGAAGCTTTCTTT.

J is TRBJ2-7 and V is TRBV15, with 7 positions matching TRBD2. The CDR3 has 13 residues. Germline V gene data show CDR1 as LNHNV and CDR2 as YYDKDF (reference sequence). Unmatched junction bases numbered 8, after V lost 3 bases and J lost 9 bases. The CDR3 nucleotides are TGTGCCACCAGCAGGGGCCAGGGAGGGACGCAGTACTTC. This gives the protein CATSRGQGGTQYF.

The V call is TRBV19, the J call TRBJ2-7, with a possible D match to TRBD2 (7 bases). The CDR3 sequence is 15 residues long. CDR1 is LNHDA and CDR2 is SQIVND in the germline V gene (reference sequence). Trimming pared 2 bases from V and 6 bases from J, leaving 17 bases between. The CDR3 DNA sequence: TGTGCCAGTAGTATAAGAACAGGGAGGGAAAGCGAGCAGTACTTC. Protein sequence: CASSIRTGRESEQYF.

CDR3 coding DNA: TGTGCCAGCAGCCTTAGCGGGAGGGCGAGCACAGATACGCAGTATTTT. Its translation: CASSLSGRASTDTQYF. This rearrangement joins TRBV5-6 to TRBJ2-3; 11 bases are shared with TRBD2. V lost 4 bases to trimming and J lost 0 bases; unmatched junction nucleotides: 4. This CDR3 has 16 amino acids. CDR1 SGHDT and CDR2 YYEEEE come from the germline V gene. Looking up the rest from reference TRBV5-6 and TRBJ2-3 gives the full variable domain: DAGVTQSPTHLIKTRGQQVTLRCSPKSGHDTVSWYQQALGQGPQFIFQYYEEEERQRGNFPDRFSGHQFPNYSSELNVNALLLGDSALYLCASSLSGRASTDTQYFGPGTRLTVL.

The chain recombines TRBV6-1 with TRBJ2-5; D tentatively reads TRBD1 or TRBD2 (5 bases each). CDR3 length equals 15 residues. V lost 4 bases to trimming and J lost 2 bases, with 14 bases between them. Germline values: CDR1 MNHNS, CDR2 SASEGT. As DNA, the CDR3 is TGTGCCAGCAGTGGCACCGGGACGAGGCAAGAGACCCAGTACTTC. This sequence encodes CASSGTGTRQETQYF.

This clone was seen once. This rearrangement joins TRBV25-1 to TRBJ2-5; 16 nucleotides align to TRBD2. Germline values: CDR1 MGHDK, CDR2 SYGVNS. Losses at the gene ends were 0 bases for V and 5 bases for J; bases not matched to a gene: 3. The CDR3 totals 17 residues. CDR3 nucleotide sequence: TGTGCCAGCAGTGAATACACGGGACTAGCGGGGGGGGAGACCCAGTACTTC. Its protein product is CASSEYTGLAGGETQYF.

The chain combines TRBV7-6 with TRBJ1-1; possibly TRBD1 for D (5 bases). V was cut by 1 base and J by 3 bases, with 9 bases left in between. Per germline, CDR1 SGHVS and CDR2 FNYEAQ. The CDR3 is 14 residues long. For the CDR3, the DNA is TGTGCCAGCAGCTTAGAGGGGACGGACACTGAAGCTTTCTTT. This gives the protein CASSLEGTDTEAFF.

The chain recombines TRBV7-9 with TRBJ2-1; 14 bases are a match to TRBD2. CDR1 and CDR2 (germline): SEHNR, FQNEAQ (reference sequence). CDR3 length equals 16 residues. Trimming took 1 base from V and 4 from J; bases not matched to a gene: 0. This CDR3 is CASSLGLAGGYNEQFF. The CDR3 DNA reads TGTGCCAGCAGCTTAGGACTAGCGGGAGGGTACAATGAGCAGTTCTTC.

The chain uses TRBV2 and TRBJ2-7; 7 nucleotides line up with TRBD1. Losses at the gene ends were 5 bases for V and 7 bases for J; bases not matched to a gene: 11. The CDR3 extends over 14 amino acids. Germline assignment: CDR1 SNHLY and CDR2 FYNNEI. CDR3 nucleotides: TGTGCCAGCAGTTACAGGGGCCGGGGCGTGGAGCAGTACTTC. This sequence encodes CASSYRGRGVEQYF. The whole variable domain, remainder taken from reference TRBV2 and TRBJ2-7, is EPEVTQTPSHQVTQMGQEVILRCVPISNHLYFYWYRQILGQKVEFLVSFYNNEISEKSEIFDDQFSVERPDGSNFTLKIRSTKLEDSAMYFCASSYRGRGVEQYFGPGTRLTVT.

This chain joins TRBV5-1 and TRBJ2-5; TRBD2 agrees at 7 bases. V shed 7 bases, J shed 2 bases, and the junction held 5 bases outside the gene matches. The CDR3 is made up of 13 amino acids. CDR1 and CDR2 (germline): SGHRS, YFSETQ. The DNA of the CDR3 is TGCGCCAGCTCGGGCGGGGGACAAGAGACCCAGTACTTC. Protein: CASSGGGQETQYF.

The J gene is TRBJ1-1, the V gene TRBV5-1; TRBD1 matches 8 bases. This CDR3 has 14 residues. Germline CDR1 SGHRS, CDR2 YFSETQ. V trimming: 3 bases; J trimming: 4 bases; junction bases outside the gene matches: 5. CDR3 loop: CASSSTGVVTEAFF. The DNA for the CDR3 is TGCGCCAGCAGCTCGACAGGGGTTGTCACTGAAGCTTTCTTT. Together with reference TRBV5-1 and TRBJ1-1, the CDR3 gives the full variable domain: KAGVTQTPRYLIKTRGQQVTLSCSPISGHRSVSWYQQTPGQGLQFLFEYFSETQRNKGNFPGRFSGRQFSNSRSEMNVSTLELGDSALYLCASSSTGVVTEAFFGQGTRLTVV.

The chain links TRBV19 to TRBJ2-3; D might be TRBD2 (5 bases). The V end lost 6 bases, the J end lost 2 bases, and 18 bases lay between the germline ends. Germline V gene lookup returns CDR1 LNHDA and CDR2 SQIVND (reference sequence). The CDR3 has 16 residues. DNA for the CDR3: TGTGCCAGTAGGGGAGTGAGGACTGGAACCACAGATACGCAGTATTTT. Translation: CASRGVRTGTTDTQYF. Combining the CDR3 with reference TRBV19 and TRBJ2-3 gives the whole variable domain DGGITQSPKYLFRKEGQNVTLSCEQNLNHDAMYWYRQDPGQGLRLIYYSQIVNDFQKGDIAEGYSVSREKKESFPLTVTSAQKNPTAFYLCASRGVRTGTTDTQYFGPGTRLTVL.

The count of this clone is one. The J gene is TRBJ1-2, the V gene TRBV15, with TRBD1 as a possible D gene (5 bases). Germline V CDR1 and CDR2: LNHNV, YYDKDF (reference sequence). Between the trimmed V and J ends, which lost 0 bases and 4 bases, there was a span of 12 bases. The CDR3 sequence is 15 residues long. The CDR3 loop is CATSRDRPGSYGYTF. The CDR3 bases are TGTGCCACCAGCAGAGATCGTCCAGGGAGCTATGGCTACACCTTC.

This clone has only a few counts. The rearrangement links TRBV27 to TRBJ2-7; 8 bases are shared with TRBD2. Looked up from germline, CDR1 is MNHEY and CDR2 is SMNVEV (reference sequence). The trim removed 6 bases at V and 4 bases at J, leaving 8 bases unmatched. The CDR3 length is 14 residues. The CDR3 DNA follows: TGTGCCAGCAGCCAGGGATCTAGCGGGTACGAGCAGTACTTC. Protein: CASSQGSSGYEQYF.

The chain uses TRBV2 and TRBJ2-3, with TRBD2 matching 8 bases. This CDR3 region has 14 residues. Per the germline V gene, CDR1 is SNHLY and CDR2 is FYNNEI. The ends lost 7 bases at V and 5 bases at J; junction bases unmatched: 8. DNA of the CDR3: TGTGCCAGCATAATGGAGCGGGGGTTAGATACGCAGTATTTT. It is translated as CASIMERGLDTQYF.

The sample holds a few counts of this clone. The chain joins TRBV18 to TRBJ2-7; 11 bases are a match to TRBD2. Per the germline V gene, CDR1 is KGHSH and CDR2 is LQKENI. The J segment lost 3 bases and the V segment lost 2 bases, leaving 12 bases of the junction unmatched. The CDR3 consists of 18 residues. The CDR3 loop reads CASSPSVSSGGSLYEQYF. CDR3 sequence (DNA): TGTGCCAGCTCACCATCTGTATCTAGCGGGGGGTCTCTCTACGAGCAGTACTTC.

This rearrangement joins TRBV7-8 to TRBJ2-7; 7 nucleotides align to TRBD2. CDR3 length: 16 amino acids. Germline V CDR1 and CDR2: SGHVS, FQNEAQ. The V segment lost 2 bases and the J segment 2 bases; nucleotides outside the gene matches: 9. The chain's CDR3 is CASSLKVLAATYEQYF. Here the CDR3 DNA reads TGTGCCAGCAGCTTAAAGGTCCTAGCGGCCACCTACGAGCAGTACTTC.

V usage is TRBV30 and J usage is TRBJ2-7; the D gene is possibly TRBD1 (6 bases). In germline, CDR1 is GTSNPN, CDR2 SVGIG (reference sequence). V was trimmed by 0 bases and J by 1 base, leaving 7 bases between them. This CDR3 is 13 amino acids long. The DNA for the CDR3 is TGTGCCTGGAGTGTGGGGACATCCTACGAGCAGTACTTC. Residues: CAWSVGTSYEQYF.

This chain links TRBV7-9 with TRBJ2-2; D call uncertain. This CDR3 is 14 amino acids long. V lost 1 base to trimming and J lost 1 base, with 4 bases between them. Germline V gene sequence: CDR1 SEHNR, CDR2 FQNEAQ (reference sequence). The CDR3 sequence: CASSLDRNTGELFF. The DNA for the CDR3 is TGTGCCAGCAGCTTAGACAGGAACACCGGGGAGCTGTTTTTT.

The chain uses TRBV6-1 and TRBJ1-2; D is unclear. From germline, CDR1 is MNHNS and CDR2 SASEGT. The CDR3 is 9 residues long. V was clipped by 6 bases and J by 12 bases, with 8 bases between them. DNA of the CDR3: TGTGCCAGCAGGACGCCACACACCTTC. This encodes CASRTPHTF.

The chain carries TRBV5-6 and TRBJ2-1; 7 bases fit TRBD2. Germline trimming cut 4 bases from V and 4 bases from J; bases unmatched to any gene: 17. This CDR3 is built from 18 residues. CDR1 and CDR2 from the germline V gene are SGHDT and YYEEEE. The CDR3, as DNA: TGTGCCAGCAGCCCCCGTCTCTCTAAGCGGGGCTCTTACAATGAGCAGTTCTTC. As protein: CASSPRLSKRGSYNEQFF.

The V and J genes are TRBV7-2 and TRBJ2-3; TRBD1 is a possible D gene (6 bases). CDR3 length: 17 residues. Trimming took off 7 bases at V and 6 bases at J, with 26 bases between the two ends. The germline V gene encodes CDR1 SGHTA and CDR2 FQGNSA. The CDR3 nucleotides are TGTGCCAGCATCGAAGATCGGCGAGACAGGCAATCGGATACGCAGTATTTT. This gives the protein CASIEDRRDRQSDTQYF.

This clone was picked up one time. The chain recombines TRBV6-1 with TRBJ1-5, with D possibly matching TRBD1 (6 bases). The length of the CDR3 is 14 residues. Per germline, CDR1 MNHNS and CDR2 SASEGT. Deletions cut 4 bases from V and 10 bases from J, with 17 bases between. The CDR3 sequence is CASSVTGLLRPQHF. DNA for the CDR3: TGTGCCAGCAGTGTAACAGGGCTGCTGCGACCCCAGCATTTT.

V gene TRBV7-9 combines with J gene TRBJ2-2; D gene uncertain. V lost 4 bases and J lost 2, with 2 bases in between. This CDR3 comprises 12 residues. CDR1 SEHNR and CDR2 FQNEAQ come from the germline V gene (reference sequence). The CDR3 spells CASSYNTGELFF. The CDR3 region has the DNA TGTGCCAGCAGCTATAACACCGGGGAGCTGTTTTTT. Full variable domain (outside the CDR3, taken from reference TRBV7-9 and TRBJ2-2): DTGVSQNPRHKITKRGQNVTFRCDPISEHNRLYWYRQTLGQGPEFLTYFQNEAQLEKSRLLSDRFSAERPKGSFSTLEIQRTEQGDSAMYLCASSYNTGELFFGEGSRLTVL.

The J gene is TRBJ2-1, the V gene TRBV11-3; weak D call: TRBD1 (6 bases). Germline V gene data show CDR1 as SGHNT and CDR2 as YENEEA. V gave up 4 bases and J gave up 6 bases, with 10 bases separating them. This CDR3 contains 13 residues. CDR3 sequence reads: CASSSGHLNEQFF. As DNA, the CDR3 is TGTGCCAGCAGCTCGGGACATCTCAATGAGCAGTTCTTC.

The chain combines TRBV28 with TRBJ1-1, with D possibly TRBD1 on 5 matching bases. Germline V CDR1 and CDR2: MDHEN, SYDVKM. The CDR3 covers 16 residues. V was shortened by 6 bases and J by 0 bases, with 17 bases between the two germline ends. CDR3 amino acids: CASSPPDGGLNTEAFF. The CDR3, as DNA: TGTGCCAGCAGCCCGCCTGACGGGGGTTTGAACACTGAAGCTTTCTTT.

The CDR3 nucleotides are TGCGCCAGCAGCCAAGTCGGGACAGAACCCCACGAGCAGTACTTC. The encoded protein is CASSQVGTEPHEQYF. This chain joins TRBV4-1 and TRBJ2-7; 7 bases align to TRBD1. V gave up 1 base and J gave up 5 bases; unmatched junction bases: 8. The CDR3 has 15 residues. The germline gives CDR1 MGHRA, CDR2 YSYEKL.

The chain carries TRBV29-1 and TRBJ2-5; weak D call: TRBD2 (5 bases). Germline values: CDR1 SQVTM, CDR2 ANQGSEA. CDR3 length equals 15 residues. Trimming shortened V by 3 bases and J by 0 bases, and 14 bases separated the two germline ends. This CDR3 reads CSVDFPTRYQETQYF. CDR3 DNA sequence: TGCAGCGTTGATTTCCCAACTAGGTACCAAGAGACCCAGTACTTC.

This clone was detected only a few times. This CDR3 is also generated by other DNA sequences in the sample. The chain combines TRBV18 with TRBJ1-5, with a possible D match to TRBD1 (6 bases). The germline V gene has CDR1 KGHSH and CDR2 LQKENI. The CDR3 is 13 amino acids. The ends were cut back, 2 bases at V and 4 bases at J, with 6 bases in the middle. The DNA for the CDR3 is TGTGCCAGCTCACCAGGACAGAATCAGCCCCAGCATTTT. This encodes CASSPGQNQPQHF.

The chain couples TRBV5-8 to TRBJ2-5; D is possibly TRBD1 or TRBD2 (6 bases each). This CDR3 has 14 amino acids. V was pared by 3 bases and J by 3 bases, with 12 bases between. Germline loops: CDR1 SGHTS, CDR2 YDEGEE. CDR3 loop: CASSSRGQEETQYF. The CDR3 nucleotides are TGTGCCAGCAGCTCTCGGGGGCAGGAAGAGACCCAGTACTTC.